Listed below are T cell receptor beta chains from one sample, sequenced in a study of control samples from healthy donors and cancer patients. Using immunoSEQ multiplex PCR, the repertoire was profiled, and TCRdb retains in-frame clones only, with some absent. The data show some 120,000 clones, 91% seen once. The specimen sequenced was blood. The receptor set was obtained from a man younger than 35 in good health. Each CDR3 is given with its conserved first and last residue. Each record gives: V gene, J gene, CDR3 protein.

TRBV4-1	TRBJ1-2	CASSQADRVDYGYTF
TRBV6-5	TRBJ1-4	CASKPGQANEKLFF
TRBV2	TRBJ1-5	CASSEDVTAYSNQPQHF
TRBV6-5	TRBJ1-6	CASRDRYSPLHF
TRBV3-1/TRBV3-2	TRBJ2-4	CASSRTSRGGRAIQYF
TRBV5-1	TRBJ1-3	CASSLVGSMSGNTIYF
TRBV5-1	TRBJ2-1	CASSLTKTEPNEQFF
TRBV6-5	TRBJ2-1	CASSRGFINNEQFF
TRBV4-1	TRBJ1-5	CASSQRYGTLDNQPQHF
TRBV5-1	TRBJ1-3	CASSLEGGSGNTIYF
TRBV25-1	TRBJ2-1	CASSGPYNEQFF
TRBV7-6	TRBJ2-5	CASSWGPGLAGIETQYF
TRBV5-6	TRBJ1-4	CASHHDEKLFF
TRBV5-6	TRBJ1-5	CASSFPRTNQPQHF
TRBV6-6	TRBJ1-2	CASSYRRRGYGYTF
TRBV3-1/TRBV3-2	TRBJ1-6	CASSQRTGTSPLHF
TRBV10-3	TRBJ1-5	CAISEIGYSNQPQHF
TRBV6-5	TRBJ1-1	CASRSRPLGETEAFF
TRBV18	TRBJ2-2	CASSPDSTSGVNTGELFF
TRBV7-3	TRBJ2-2	CASSTDTGELFF
TRBV29-1	TRBJ2-7	CSVEESRVLAVEQYF
TRBV4-1	TRBJ2-3	CASSQSGLAGSDTQYF
TRBV29-1	TRBJ1-2	CSVEPGRGYGYTF
TRBV12-3/TRBV12-4	TRBJ1-1	CASSDRVNTEAFF
TRBV19	TRBJ1-2	CASSTALDQANYGYTF
TRBV2	TRBJ1-3	CASSGEGTGNTIYF
TRBV11-2	TRBJ2-7	CASSLDNRYEQYF
TRBV4-2	TRBJ1-5	CASSRFGEDNQPQHF
TRBV5-1	TRBJ1-2	CASKGERGSPNYGYTF
TRBV27	TRBJ2-1	CASSLNRDEQFF
TRBV5-5	TRBJ2-7	CASSLSSYEQYF
TRBV5-6	TRBJ1-2	CASSPGGSGYGYTF
TRBV12-3/TRBV12-4	TRBJ1-1	CASSDRDSEAFF
TRBV15	TRBJ1-6	CATSRVEPGSPLHF
TRBV27	TRBJ1-6	CASSPRQAGYNSPLHF
TRBV11-2	TRBJ2-7	CASSQGGEQSEQYF
TRBV19	TRBJ1-5	CASSPGSVGNQPQHF
TRBV9	TRBJ2-5	CASSVEQGGETQYF
TRBV7-3	TRBJ1-2	CASSLNPGPYGYTF